The clone carrying this T cell receptor (beta chain) came up a few times. Its antigen is not known. The CDR3 sequence is 11 residues long. Trimming removed 2 bases from V and 6 bases from J, with 3 bases in between. Germline V CDR1 and CDR2: SEHNR, FQNEAQ (reference sequence). This entry belongs to a study of human T cells and chemical hapten exposure. Study overall: 2% DPC applied to a roughly 2 cm by roughly 2 cm arm area sensitized donors.

As to time point: pre-sensitization, week 0. Documented treatment: therapeutic diphenylcyclopropenone sensitization with weekly scalp DPC. Study results and limitations: After DPC sensitization, TCRs above 1 in 1000 frequency showed no change.

What the library attached to individual cDNA molecules were unique molecular identifiers. MiXCR, run by TCRdb on the RACE reads, gives a single entry per CDR3 protein. The sample includes roughly 100,000 distinct CDR3 sequences, more than 10% of them seen just once. The source is a woman between 45 and 65 years old with alopecia areata. Some clones in this sample may be carry-over from other donors' samples. The chain employs TRBV7-9 and TRBJ2-3, with no clear D. The sequenced sample was whole blood, obtained in connection with sensitization to the hapten diphenylcyclopropenone (DPC). This CDR3 reads CASSLSDTQYF. The CDR3 DNA is TGTGCCAGCAGCTTATCCGATACGCAGTATTTT.